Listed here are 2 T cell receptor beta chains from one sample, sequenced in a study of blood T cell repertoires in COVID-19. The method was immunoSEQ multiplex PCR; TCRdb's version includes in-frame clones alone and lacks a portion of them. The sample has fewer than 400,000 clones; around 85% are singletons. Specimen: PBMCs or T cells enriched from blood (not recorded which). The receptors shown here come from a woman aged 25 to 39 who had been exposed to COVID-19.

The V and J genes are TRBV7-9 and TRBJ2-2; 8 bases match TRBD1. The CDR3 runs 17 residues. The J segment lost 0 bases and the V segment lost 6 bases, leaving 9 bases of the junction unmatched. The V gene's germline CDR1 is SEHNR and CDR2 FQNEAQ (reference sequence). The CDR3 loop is CASRLTGGASNTGELFF. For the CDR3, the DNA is TGTGCCAGCAGATTAACAGGGGGTGCCTCGAACACCGGGGAGCTGTTTTTT. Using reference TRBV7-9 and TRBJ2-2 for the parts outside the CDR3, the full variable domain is DTGVSQNPRHKITKRGQNVTFRCDPISEHNRLYWYRQTLGQGPEFLTYFQNEAQLEKSRLLSDRFSAERPKGSFSTLEIQRTEQGDSAMYLCASRLTGGASNTGELFFGEGSRLTVL.

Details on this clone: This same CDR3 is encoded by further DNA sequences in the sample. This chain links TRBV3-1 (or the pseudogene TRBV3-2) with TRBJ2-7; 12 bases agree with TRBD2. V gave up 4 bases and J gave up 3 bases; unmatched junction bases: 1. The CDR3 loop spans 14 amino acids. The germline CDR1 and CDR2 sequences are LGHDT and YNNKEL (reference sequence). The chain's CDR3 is CASSPGLAGYEQYF. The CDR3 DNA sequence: TGTGCCAGCAGCCCGGGACTAGCGGGCTACGAGCAGTACTTC.